Listed here are 19 T cell receptor beta chains from one sample, sequenced in a study of response to subunit inactivated influenza vaccine. TCRdb fed the RT-PCR reads into MiXCR, producing one record per CDR3 protein. The top ten hold 11% of the sample, which has about 830,000 distinct CDR3 sequences, approximately 17% seen once. Source: PBMCs from blood, taken 5 to 6 days after vaccination. These receptor sequences come from a man between 45 and 60 years old who received an inactivated influenza vaccine.

This clonotype was seen only a few times. The chain has TRBV7-9 and TRBJ2-5, with 8 bases aligning to TRBD1. J was trimmed by 5 bases and V by 5 bases; bases with no gene match: 7. Looked up from germline, CDR1 is SEHNR and CDR2 is FQNEAQ (reference sequence). The CDR3 runs 14 residues. DNA for the CDR3: TGTGCCAGCAGCCCCTGGACAGGGAGGGAGACCCAGTACTTC. Amino acid sequence: CASSPWTGRETQYF.

This clonotype turned up a few times. This chain links TRBV5-5 with TRBJ2-1; D tentatively reads TRBD1 or TRBD2 (5 bases each). Trimming removed 4 bases from V and 5 bases from J, with 16 bases in between. There are 15 residues in the CDR3. CDR1 is SGHKS, CDR2 YYEKEE, per germline (reference sequence). The CDR3 loop reads CASSPVGERHNEQFF. Here the CDR3 DNA reads TGTGCCAGCAGCCCGGTAGGGGAGCGACACAATGAGCAGTTCTTC. Full variable domain (remainder filled in from reference TRBV5-5 and TRBJ2-1): DAGVTQSPTHLIKTRGQQVTLRCSPISGHKSVSWYQQVLGQGPQFIFQYYEKEERGRGNFPDRFSARQFPNYSSELNVNALLLGDSALYLCASSPVGERHNEQFFGPGTRLTVL.

The gene calls are TRBV20-1 and TRBJ2-6; D gene unclear. The V and J ends lost 1 base and 0 bases respectively, with 7 bases between them. CDR3 length: 15 residues. Per the germline V gene, CDR1 is DFQATT and CDR2 is SNEGSKA (reference sequence). CDR3 protein: CSARATRSGANVLTF. CDR3 in DNA: TGCAGTGCTAGAGCTACTCGCTCTGGGGCCAACGTCCTGACTTTC.

The table lists this clonotype with a few counts. The CDR3 nucleotides are TGCGCCAGCAGTAGCCGCGGGAGCGTCACCGGGGAGCTGTTTTTT. It codes for CASSSRGSVTGELFF. The chain joins TRBV5-1 to TRBJ2-2, with 7 positions matching TRBD2. V lost 5 bases to trimming and J lost 4 bases; unmatched junction nucleotides: 8. The germline gives CDR1 SGHRS, CDR2 YFSETQ. This CDR3 contains 15 residues.

Many counts were recorded for this clonotype. The chain links TRBV12-3 or TRBV12-4 to TRBJ2-2, with TRBD2 matching over 7 bases. This CDR3 is built from 14 residues. V dropped 3 bases and J dropped 4; count of bases not matched to a gene: 2. The CDR3 DNA is TGTGCCAGCAGTTTGGGGAGGGGCACCGGGGAGCTGTTTTTT. Translated, it gives CASSLGRGTGELFF.

CDR3 DNA sequence: TGTGCCAGCAGTCAATTAAGGACAGGGAATAATGAGCAGTTCTTC. The encoded protein is CASSQLRTGNNEQFF. The rearrangement links TRBV11-2 to TRBJ2-1, with 8 bases lining up with TRBD1. Germline trimming cut 6 bases from V and 7 bases from J; bases unmatched to any gene: 11. Germline V lookup: CDR1 SGHAT, CDR2 FQNNGV. CDR3 length equals 15 residues.

This clonotype was counted between two and nine times. The chain recombines TRBV7-6 with TRBJ2-7; 8 bases are a match to TRBD1. The J segment lost 4 bases and the V segment lost 5 bases, leaving 10 bases of the junction unmatched. The CDR3 has 15 amino acids. Germline V gives CDR1 SGHVS, CDR2 FNYEAQ. CDR3 bases: TGTGCCAGCAGCGCACCAGGGGGCGCGTTTTACGAGCAGTACTTC. Protein sequence: CASSAPGGAFYEQYF.

This clonotype was seen many times. The chain is built from TRBV29-1 and TRBJ2-3; 7 bases fit TRBD2. In germline, CDR1 is SQVTM, CDR2 ANQGSEA. There are 12 residues in the CDR3. V gave up 4 bases and J gave up 6 bases; unmatched junction bases: 4. The CDR3 nucleotides read TGCAGCGTTGCCCGGGGAGGGGATACGCAGTATTTT. Translating gives CSVARGGDTQYF.

The chain has TRBV7-8 and TRBJ1-6; TRBD1 aligns across 7 bases. The V gene end was trimmed by 3 bases and the J gene end by 10 bases; junction bases not matched to a gene: 6. Germline assignment: CDR1 SGHVS and CDR2 FQNEAQ. CDR3 size: 14 residues. Here the CDR3 reads CASSLTGFSSPLHF. The CDR3 coding sequence is TGTGCCAGCAGCTTGACAGGGTTCAGCTCACCCCTCCACTTT. Variable domain in full (rest from reference TRBV7-8 and TRBJ1-6): GAGVSQSPRYKVAKRGQDVALRCDPISGHVSLFWYQQALGQGPEFLTYFQNEAQLDKSGLPSDRFFAERPEGSVSTLKIQRTQQEDSAVYLCASSLTGFSSPLHFGNGTRLTVT.

This clonotype has a handful of counts. The genes are TRBV20-1 and TRBJ2-1; tentatively, D is TRBD2 (6 bases). Trimming cost V 0 bases and J 0 bases, with 9 bases left between them. The CDR3 sequence is 15 residues long. Germline values: CDR1 DFQATT, CDR2 SNEGSKA (reference sequence). The CDR3 DNA follows: TGCAGTGCTAGAGATTCAGCGGGCTCCTACAATGAGCAGTTCTTC. Residues: CSARDSAGSYNEQFF.

The table lists this clonotype with many counts. The CDR3 reads CASSYRTGVTDTQYF. The CDR3 bases are TGTGCCAGCAGTTATCGGACAGGGGTAACAGATACGCAGTATTTT. J is TRBJ2-3 and V is TRBV6-5, with 9 bases lining up with TRBD1. With V trimmed by 3 bases and J by 3 bases, 4 bases remained unmatched. Germline values: CDR1 MNHEY, CDR2 SVGAGI. The CDR3 loop spans 15 amino acids.

This clonotype was detected a few times. The chain recombines TRBV5-1 with TRBJ2-7; perhaps D is TRBD1 or TRBD2 (6 bases each). CDR3 length equals 13 residues. The germline V and J ends were trimmed by 8 bases and 1 base, with 13 bases remaining between them. Germline V CDR1 and CDR2: SGHRS, YFSETQ. The CDR3 spells CASRKGGSYEQYF. The DNA of the CDR3 is TGCGCCAGTAGAAAAGGGGGGTCCTACGAGCAGTACTTC.

This chain connects TRBV18 to TRBJ2-7; 8 nucleotides align to TRBD1. The ends lost 2 bases at V and 6 bases at J; junction bases unmatched: 6. CDR3 length: 14 residues. Germline values: CDR1 KGHSH, CDR2 LQKENI. The CDR3: CASSPSGGVSEQYF. The CDR3 DNA is TGTGCCAGCTCACCATCAGGGGGCGTATCCGAGCAGTACTTC.

This clonotype was seen only a few times. This chain links TRBV24-1 with TRBJ2-7; 8 bases align to TRBD1. Trimming removed 5 bases from V and 3 bases from J; junction bases left unmatched: 2. Germline V gives CDR1 KGHDR, CDR2 SFDVKD. The CDR3 has 13 amino acids. CDR3 loop: CATSGDRGYEQYF. DNA of the CDR3: TGTGCCACCAGTGGAGACAGGGGCTACGAGCAGTACTTC.

This clonotype turned up a few times. The junction does not match germline at one end; this may be a read error. This chain uses TRBV20-1 with TRBJ1-1, with D maybe TRBD1 (6 bases). The germline V gene has CDR1 DFQATT and CDR2 SNEGSKA (reference sequence). This CDR3 has 13 amino acids. CDR3 residues: CSARENWDTEAFF. The DNA of the CDR3 is TGCAGTGCAAGAGAGAACTGGGACACGGAAGCTTTCTTT.

This clonotype was observed a handful of times. The CDR3 sequence is CASSERQPGTDTQYF. The DNA for the CDR3 is TGCGCCAGCAGTGAGAGGCAGCCAGGCACAGATACGCAGTATTTT. The gene calls are TRBV10-2 and TRBJ2-3; no clear D. There are 15 residues in the CDR3. Germline lookup yields CDR1 WSHSY and CDR2 SAAADI. Trimming took off 2 bases at V and 1 base at J, with 10 bases between the two ends.

V is TRBV20-1 and J is TRBJ2-7, with 9 nucleotides matching TRBD2. CDR1 is DFQATT, CDR2 SNEGSKA, per germline (reference sequence). Trimming at V came to 1 base and at J to 2 bases, leaving 6 bases not matched to a gene. The CDR3 extends over 15 amino acids. The CDR3 coding sequence is TGCAGTGCTAGAGTTGGGCGGGGGGGCCCCTACGAGCAGTACTTC. Its translation: CSARVGRGGPYEQYF.

The chain is built from TRBV15 and TRBJ2-3; D call uncertain. The CDR3 contains 16 residues. Germline V gene lookup returns CDR1 LNHNV and CDR2 YYDKDF (reference sequence). V gave up 0 bases and J gave up 6 bases, with 16 bases separating them. CDR3 DNA sequence: TGTGCCACCAGCAGAGATCTCTCGACATTCGGGGATACGCAGTATTTT. This gives the protein CATSRDLSTFGDTQYF.

The chain recombines TRBV6-5 with TRBJ1-2; D is ambiguous. V lost 1 base, J lost 8 bases, and 14 bases lay in between. The CDR3 is 14 amino acids. CDR1 is MNHEY, CDR2 SVGAGI, per germline. CDR3 in DNA: TGTGCCAGCAGTTACTTCCGAGGAGGGCGAGGCTACACCTTC. It encodes CASSYFRGGRGYTF.